Below are 7 T cell receptor beta chains sequenced from a single sample in a study of vaccination and CD4 T cells after COVID-19. The treatment: approximately 11-day PBMC culture with coronavirus spike peptide pools or control peptides (ViraFEST assay). Oncomine TCR Beta short-read sequencing was applied to DNA from cultured CD4+ T cells. Each CDR3 protein is one row after TCRdb ran MiXCR on the PCR reads. The table records about 22,000 distinct CDR3 sequences, 32% of them present only once. Their antigens remain unidentified. The sequencing sample was made of cultured CD4+ T cells from blood. The source is a human donor with COVID-19.

This clonotype came up a few times. The chain uses TRBV7-2 and TRBJ2-5; a possible D gene is TRBD1 (5 bases). This CDR3 contains 14 residues. Trimming pared 0 bases from V and 5 bases from J, leaving 10 bases between. Germline-derived CDR1 and CDR2 are SGHTA and FQGNSA. CDR3 in DNA: TGTGCCAGCAGCTTAGCATTCAGGGTGGAGACCCAGTACTTC. Protein: CASSLAFRVETQYF.

Written as DNA, the CDR3 is TGCAGTGCTAGCATTATCGTCGCCGGCGATGAGCAGTTCTTC. Its translation: CSASIIVAGDEQFF. The genes are TRBV20-1 and TRBJ2-1, with D unclear. The CDR3 spans 14 residues. The germline gives CDR1 DFQATT, CDR2 SNEGSKA (reference sequence). Trimming cost V 3 bases and J 8 bases, with 17 bases left between them.

Only a few counts were recorded for this clonotype. The rearrangement joins TRBV20-1 to TRBJ1-6; 7 bases map to TRBD1. This CDR3 has 15 residues. The germline gives CDR1 DFQATT, CDR2 SNEGSKA (reference sequence). V lost 2 bases and J lost 5; bases outside the gene matches: 6. Written as DNA, the CDR3 is TGCAGTGCTAGAATACCGGGACAGAATAATTCACCCCTCCACTTT. Residues: CSARIPGQNNSPLHF.

The J gene is TRBJ1-1, the V gene TRBV11-2; no reliable D call. Trimming cost V 3 bases and J 1 base, with 9 bases left between them. CDR1 is SGHAT and CDR2 is FQNNGV in the germline V gene. The CDR3 has 14 amino acids. The CDR3 region has the DNA TGTGCCAGCAGCTTTGGGCGGGAGAACACTGAAGCTTTCTTT. Translated: CASSFGRENTEAFF. The variable domain in full, completed from reference TRBV11-2 and TRBJ1-1, reads EAGVAQSPRYKIIEKRQSVAFWCNPISGHATLYWYQQILGQGPKLLIQFQNNGVVDDSQLPKDRFSAERLKGVDSTLKIQPAKLEDSAVYLCASSFGRENTEAFFGQGTRLTVV.

The chain has TRBV16 and TRBJ1-6; maybe TRBD1 (5 bases). The CDR3 has 15 amino acids. Trimming took 4 bases from V and 5 from J, leaving 12 bases between them. Germline V lookup: CDR1 KGHSY, CDR2 FQNENV. As DNA, the CDR3 is TGTGCCAGCAGCCTCCGGCGGGGGGATAATTCACCCCTCCACTTT. The encoded protein is CASSLRRGDNSPLHF.

The genes are TRBV11-3 and TRBJ2-2, with D possibly being TRBD2 (5 bases). V was shortened by 5 bases and J by 4 bases, with 11 bases between the two germline ends. CDR3 length: 14 residues. Germline V CDR1 and CDR2: SGHNT, YENEEA. The chain's CDR3 is CASSAIRGTGELFF. The CDR3 DNA is TGTGCCAGCAGCGCCATCCGGGGCACCGGGGAGCTGTTTTTT.

The chain is built from TRBV24-1 and TRBJ2-5, with D possibly being TRBD2 (5 bases). CDR1 and CDR2 from the germline V gene are KGHDR and SFDVKD. The CDR3 has 15 residues. Between the trimmed V and J ends, which lost 4 bases and 9 bases, there was a span of 20 bases. Here the CDR3 DNA reads TGTGCCACCAGTGACAAAACAGCGGCCTTAGGTGCCCAGTACTTC. This translates into CATSDKTAALGAQYF.